The 22 T cell receptor beta chains presented below share a single source sample, sequenced in a study of early T cells in non-severe SARS-CoV-2 infection. TCRdb re-derived calls from the 5' RACE reads in MiXCR, one entry per CDR3 protein. The sample holds tens of thousands of distinct CDR3 sequences, 5% to 5.5% seen once. Sequenced material: whole blood. These receptors were obtained from an adult who was a healthcare worker with PCR-confirmed SARS-CoV-2 infection or an uninfected control (not recorded which).

Comments on this clonotype: A much larger clone lies one base from this, so it may be a read error. V gene TRBV11-2 combines with J gene TRBJ2-1; D gene uncertain. With 10 bases removed from V and 1 base from J, the gap between germline ends came to 26 bases. The CDR3 has 18 amino acids. Per the germline V gene, CDR1 is SGHAT and CDR2 is FQNNGV. The CDR3, as DNA: TGTGCCAACAAAAAGACGCCACAAAAAGCCGGGTCCTACAATGAGCAGTTCTTC. Protein sequence: CANKKTPQKAGSYNEQFF.

Only a few counts were recorded for this clonotype. The rearrangement uses TRBV27 and TRBJ2-7; TRBD2 matches 11 bases. Germline V gene sequence: CDR1 MNHEY, CDR2 SMNVEV (reference sequence). With V trimmed by 6 bases and J by 3 bases, 4 bases remained unmatched. The CDR3 sequence is 14 residues long. CDR3 DNA sequence: TGTGCCAGCAGCCTAGCGGGAGGTATCTACGAGCAGTACTTC. Translation: CASSLAGGIYEQYF.

This clonotype was recorded a few times. V and J are TRBV5-5 and TRBJ2-3; the match to TRBD2 covers 10 bases. With 4 bases clipped from V and 1 base from J, the junction kept 3 bases outside the gene matches. Germline V gene lookup returns CDR1 SGHKS and CDR2 YYEKEE (reference sequence). There are 15 residues in the CDR3. Here the CDR3 DNA reads TGTGCCAGCAGCCCGGGGACTAGCGGCACAGATACGCAGTATTTT. Residues: CASSPGTSGTDTQYF.

This clonotype was observed many times. The J gene is TRBJ2-5, the V gene TRBV20-1; 9 bases agree with TRBD2. CDR1 DFQATT and CDR2 SNEGSKA come from the germline V gene (reference sequence). The CDR3 totals 15 residues. V lost 0 bases and J lost 4; bases outside the gene matches: 6. CDR3 coding DNA: TGCAGTGCTAGAGAACCCAGCGGGAGGACAGAGACCCAGTACTTC. It encodes CSAREPSGRTETQYF.

This clonotype has ten or more counts. The chain carries TRBV28 and TRBJ2-5; D gene ambiguous. Trimming took off 7 bases at V and 4 bases at J, with 13 bases between the two ends. Germline CDR1 is MDHEN and CDR2 is SYDVKM. This CDR3 is 13 amino acids long. In nucleotides, the CDR3 is TGTGCCAGCACGGACGATAAGCGAGAGACCCAGTACTTC. Translated: CASTDDKRETQYF.

This clonotype was detected only a few times. The CDR3 sequence: CASSLEGHQPQHF. The DNA for the CDR3 is TGTGCCAGCAGTTTGGAGGGACATCAGCCCCAGCATTTT. This chain joins TRBV27 and TRBJ1-5; D perhaps matches TRBD1 (5 bases). Trimming took off 3 bases at V and 5 bases at J, with 8 bases between the two ends. This CDR3 region has 13 residues. Germline V CDR1 and CDR2: MNHEY, SMNVEV (reference sequence).

This clonotype was found a few times. V is TRBV21-1 and J is TRBJ2-1; the D call TRBD1 from the table was never checked on the DNA. TRBV21-1 is given as a pseudogene. The length of the CDR3 is 15 residues. CDR3 DNA sequence: TGTGCCAGCAGGGAGACAGGGTCCTTCTCGAATGAGCAGTTCTTC. Encoded protein: CASRETGSFSNEQFF.

This clonotype was found many times. V is TRBV6-2 or TRBV6-3 and J is TRBJ2-1; D is ambiguous. CDR1 and CDR2 from the germline V gene are MNHEY and SVGEGT. This CDR3 has 13 amino acids. Trimming pared 10 bases from V and 1 base from J, leaving 11 bases between. The DNA for the CDR3 is TGTGCCACTATCAAGGGATCCTACAATGAGCAGTTCTTC. Protein sequence: CATIKGSYNEQFF.

This clonotype was seen ten or more times. The CDR3 DNA sequence: TGTGCCAGCAGAGTGGACAGGGGGCTGGATACGCAGTATTTT. It codes for CASRVDRGLDTQYF. This chain joins TRBV2 and TRBJ2-3; 11 bases agree with TRBD1. This CDR3 region has 14 residues. Trimming at V came to 6 bases and at J to 6 bases, leaving 5 bases not matched to a gene. Looked up from germline, CDR1 is SNHLY and CDR2 is FYNNEI.

This clonotype was counted between two and nine times. The chain combines TRBV28 with TRBJ2-5; 7 nucleotides line up with TRBD1. CDR1 is MDHEN and CDR2 is SYDVKM in the germline V gene. V was clipped by 6 bases and J by 0 bases; unmatched bases: 7. The CDR3 extends over 15 amino acids. CDR3 in DNA: TGTGCCAGCAGCATAATTACAGGGGACCAAGAGACCCAGTACTTC. It encodes CASSIITGDQETQYF.

This sequence joins TRBV5-1 and TRBJ1-4; the match to TRBD1 covers 7 bases. The CDR3 has 14 residues. Per the germline V gene, CDR1 is SGHRS and CDR2 is YFSETQ. V shed 3 bases, J shed 6 bases, and the junction held 5 bases outside the gene matches. CDR3 sequence (DNA): TGCGCCAGCAGCTCACAGGGGAGTGATGAAAAACTGTTTTTT. Amino acid sequence: CASSSQGSDEKLFF.

This chain links TRBV28 with TRBJ2-3; TRBD2 aligns across 11 bases. The V and J ends lost 8 bases and 3 bases, in that order; junction bases with no gene match: 7. This CDR3 contains 15 residues. Germline CDR1 is MDHEN and CDR2 is SYDVKM. The CDR3 is CASELAGAGTDTQYF. The CDR3 coding sequence is TGTGCCAGCGAACTAGCGGGAGCTGGGACAGATACGCAGTATTTT.

The chain joins TRBV7-2 to TRBJ2-3; TRBD2 agrees at 7 bases. This CDR3 has 14 residues. The germline CDR1 and CDR2 sequences are SGHTA and FQGNSA. Trimming took 2 bases from V and 11 from J; bases not matched to a gene: 10. The CDR3, as DNA: TGTGCCAGCAGCTTAAAATCTAGCGGCGCCCAGCAGTATTTT. Encoded protein: CASSLKSSGAQQYF.

Many counts were recorded for this clonotype. The rearrangement links TRBV7-3 to TRBJ2-5, with unresolved D. The CDR3 has 15 residues. The germline V gene encodes CDR1 SGHTA and CDR2 FQGTGA. The V end lost 2 bases, the J end lost 0 bases, and 10 bases lay between the germline ends. CDR3 region: CASSLGGQNQETQYF. The CDR3 nucleotides are TGTGCCAGCAGCTTAGGCGGCCAAAACCAAGAGACCCAGTACTTC.

This clonotype was found many times. The chain employs TRBV5-4 and TRBJ2-3; D is uncertain. CDR1 and CDR2 from the germline V gene are SGHNT and YYREEE (reference sequence). The CDR3 spans 13 residues. The V and J ends lost 4 bases and 5 bases respectively, with 11 bases between them. CDR3 nucleotides: TGTGCCAGCAGCGTGAAAGCTCAAGATACGCAGTATTTT. It yields the protein CASSVKAQDTQYF.

This clonotype was recorded at least ten times. In DNA form, the CDR3 reads TGTGCCAGCAACAAAGGGGGACAGGGGACCTACGAGCAGTACTTC. Translating it yields CASNKGGQGTYEQYF. This sequence joins TRBV11-2 and TRBJ2-7, with 10 bases matching TRBD1. J lost 2 bases, V lost 7 bases, and 8 bases had no gene match. Germline loops: CDR1 SGHAT, CDR2 FQNNGV. The length of the CDR3 is 15 residues.

This chain uses TRBV7-7 with TRBJ2-1, with D possibly matching TRBD1 (6 bases). Germline V gene lookup returns CDR1 SSHAT and CDR2 FNYEAQ (reference sequence). V shed 3 bases and J shed 7 bases, with 13 bases lying between them. The CDR3 is 14 residues long. The CDR3 here is CASSFSDRKNEQFF. For the CDR3, the DNA is TGTGCCAGCAGCTTCTCGGACAGAAAGAATGAGCAGTTCTTC.

This chain links TRBV29-1 with TRBJ1-3; possible D gene TRBD1, 5 bases. The length of the CDR3 is 13 residues. V dropped 7 bases and J dropped 2 bases, with 12 bases sitting between them. Germline V gene data show CDR1 as SQVTM and CDR2 as ANQGSEA. The CDR3 DNA is TGCAGCGGACAATACAGGACTGGAAACACCATATATTTT. It is translated as CSGQYRTGNTIYF.

This clonotype was picked up a small number of times. The rearrangement joins TRBV5-5 to TRBJ2-5, with TRBD1 identical over 9 bases. The CDR3 runs 15 residues. The V gene end was trimmed by 3 bases and the J gene end by 4 bases; junction bases not matched to a gene: 7. The germline V gene has CDR1 SGHKS and CDR2 YYEKEE (reference sequence). CDR3 bases: TGTGCCAGCAGCTCGTCGGGACAGGGCTTAGAGACCCAGTACTTC. It translates to CASSSSGQGLETQYF.

The table lists this clonotype with many counts. The chain is built from TRBV9 and TRBJ1-1; D is undetermined. Germline-derived CDR1 and CDR2 are SGDLS and YYNGEE. The V gene lost 3 bases and the J gene lost 0 bases, with 9 bases spanning the gap. The CDR3 length is 14 residues. CDR3 sequence: CASSEEPMNTEAFF. The CDR3 region has the DNA TGTGCCAGCAGCGAGGAGCCTATGAACACTGAAGCTTTCTTT.

This clonotype was detected many times. This chain uses TRBV28 with TRBJ2-1, with no clear D. CDR1 MDHEN and CDR2 SYDVKM come from the germline V gene. This CDR3 region has 15 residues. The germline V and J ends were trimmed by 4 bases and 3 bases, with 13 bases remaining between them. CDR3 sequence (DNA): TGTGCCAGCAGTTACGTCATGTTGGGCTACAATGAGCAGTTCTTC. Protein sequence: CASSYVMLGYNEQFF.

The rearrangement joins TRBV7-6 to TRBJ1-2; 8 nucleotides align to TRBD1. The germline CDR1 and CDR2 sequences are SGHVS and FNYEAQ. The CDR3 has 15 residues. J was trimmed by 2 bases and V by 4 bases; bases with no gene match: 6. For the CDR3, the DNA is TGTGCCAGCAGCTCCGGACAGGGTCCCAACTATGGCTACACCTTC. This codes for CASSSGQGPNYGYTF.